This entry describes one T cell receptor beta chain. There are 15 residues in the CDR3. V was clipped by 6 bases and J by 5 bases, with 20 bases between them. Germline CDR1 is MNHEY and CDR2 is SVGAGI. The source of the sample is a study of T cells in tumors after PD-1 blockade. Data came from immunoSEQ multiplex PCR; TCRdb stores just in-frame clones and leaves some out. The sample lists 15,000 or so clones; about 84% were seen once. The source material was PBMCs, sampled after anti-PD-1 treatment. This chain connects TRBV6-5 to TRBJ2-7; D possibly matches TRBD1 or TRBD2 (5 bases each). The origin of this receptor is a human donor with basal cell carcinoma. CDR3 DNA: TGTGCCAGCAGCAAGTCGGGACGGTCATCCCACGAGCAGTACTTC. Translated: CASSKSGRSSHEQYF.